This is a list of T cell receptor beta chains from one sample in a study of blood T cell repertoires in COVID-19. The assay was immunoSEQ multiplex PCR, and TCRdb's table has in-frame clones only and misses some. The sample has some 170,000 clones, around 76% seen once; the top ten hold approximately 9%. The sequenced sample consisted of peripheral blood. Source of these receptors: a woman aged 50 to 60 with active or convalescent COVID-19. Each CDR3 is given with its conserved first and last residue. A D gene is named only where the DNA matches it firmly. A clone size is listed for some rows: how often the clone was seen (once, few, many), or a class if it is expanded.

DNA,CDR3,D,V,size,J,length
TGCGCCAGCAGCCAAGACCTAGCGGGAGGAGGAGACTACGAGCAGTACTTC,CASSQDLAGGGDYEQYF,TRBD2,TRBV4-3,-,TRBJ2-7,17
TGTGCCAGCTCACCAGGGACAGGGGCTCGCTCTGGAAACACCATATATTTT,CASSPGTGARSGNTIYF,TRBD1,TRBV18,-,TRBJ1-3,17
TGTGCCAGCAGCTTAGAGCACAGGGGGTGGGACAATCAGCCCCAGCATTTT,CASSLEHRGWDNQPQHF,TRBD1,TRBV7-6,-,TRBJ1-5,17
TGTGCCAGCAGCCTGGGGGACAGGGGTTACGGGGAGCTGTTTTTT,CASSLGDRGYGELFF,TRBD1,TRBV3-1/TRBV3-2,-,TRBJ2-2,15
TGTGCCAGCAGCGCCGGGACAGGGGGATACACCATATATTTT,CASSAGTGGYTIYF,TRBD1,TRBV11-2,few,TRBJ1-3,14
TGTGCCAGCAGTACCCGAGGCTCCCTGGTCGGCTACACCTTC,CASSTRGSLVGYTF,-,TRBV6-2/TRBV6-3,-,TRBJ1-2,14
TGTGCCAGCAGCGTACTCACAGGGGGCAGAAATGAAAAACTGTTTTTT,CASSVLTGGRNEKLFF,TRBD1,TRBV9,-,TRBJ1-4,16
TGTGCCAGCAGCCAAGGCCTAGCGGGAGAACAACCAGATACGCAGTATTTT,CASSQGLAGEQPDTQYF,TRBD2,TRBV4-2,-,TRBJ2-3,17
TGTGCCAGCAGCTACCGACAGGGGGCGAGGCAGCCCCAGCATTTT,CASSYRQGARQPQHF,TRBD1,TRBV7-2,-,TRBJ1-5,15
TGTGCCAGCCGGGTAGGCGAACACAACCTCAGTGGCTACACCTTC,CASRVGEHNLSGYTF,-,TRBV2,-,TRBJ1-2,15
TGTGCCAGCAGCACACACCGACAATCTCGATCCTCCTATAATTCACCCCTCCACTTT,CASSTHRQSRSSYNSPLHF,-,TRBV5-6,-,TRBJ1-6,19
TGTGCCAGCAGTAGCCAACAGTACGAGGGTGGCTACACCTTC,CASSSQQYEGGYTF,-,TRBV6-5,few,TRBJ1-2,14
TGCAGTGCTAGAGATGGGCGTGAGCAGTTCTTC,CSARDGREQFF,-,TRBV20-1,-,TRBJ2-1,11
TGTGCCAGCTCACTAACCCCACTAGCGGGAGTGAACGAGCAGTACTTC,CASSLTPLAGVNEQYF,TRBD2,TRBV18,-,TRBJ2-7,16
TGTGCCAGCAGCGTAGGGGTAGTGGGAGACACTGAAGCTTTCTTT,CASSVGVVGDTEAFF,-,TRBV9,few,TRBJ1-1,15
TGTGCCAGCAACGGTTCACCCCTCCACTTT,CASNGSPLHF,-,TRBV28,-,TRBJ1-6,10
TGTGCCAGCAACTTTAATCCCGGGACAGGAGACACAGATACGCAGTATTTT,CASNFNPGTGDTDTQYF,TRBD1,TRBV7-9,-,TRBJ2-3,17
TGTGCCTGGGGAGGGACAGGGAGCTCTGGAAACACCATATATTTT,CAWGGTGSSGNTIYF,TRBD1,TRBV30,-,TRBJ1-3,15
TGTGCCAGCAGCCCGGGGGGGACCTACACCGGGGAGCTGTTTTTT,CASSPGGTYTGELFF,TRBD2,TRBV7-3,-,TRBJ2-2,15
TGTGCCAGCAGGGCGGGGACGAACACCGGGGAGCTGTTTTTT,CASRAGTNTGELFF,-,TRBV6-5,-,TRBJ2-2,14
TGTGCCAGCAGTGAAACCTTAGCGGGGACCTCCTACAATGAGCAGTTCTTC,CASSETLAGTSYNEQFF,TRBD2,TRBV6-1,once,TRBJ2-1,17
TGTGCCAGCAGCTTGGGAGGGATAGGTCAGCCCCAGCATTTT,CASSLGGIGQPQHF,-,TRBV5-4,-,TRBJ1-5,14
TGTGCCAGCAGTGGGGGGCAGGGGGACTTGCGGACTGGGCCCCAGCATTTT,CASSGGQGDLRTGPQHF,TRBD1,TRBV6-1,-,TRBJ1-5,17